The 32 T cell receptor beta chains in this list originate from one sample, sequenced in a study of cytomegalovirus exposure and HLA in healthy donors. Researchers ran the PCR with 60 Vbeta and 13 Jbeta primers. Repertoires were generated with immunoSEQ multiplex PCR, while TCRdb's copy carries only in-frame clones and drops some. Of fewer than 120,000 clones listed, 70% to 90% were seen once; the top ten hold more than 1.5%. Material: PBMCs. The receptors originated from a man aged 35 to 55 in good health and CMV-seronegative.

This rearrangement joins TRBV10-3 to TRBJ1-5; D is perhaps TRBD1 (6 bases). V was clipped by 3 bases and J by 9 bases, with 15 bases between them. Germline V gene data show CDR1 as ENHRY and CDR2 as SYGVKD. The CDR3 consists of 14 residues. The CDR3 DNA reads as TGTGCCATCAGTGACCCTCGAGGGGGGGGGCCCCAGCATTTT. Translated, it gives CAISDPRGGGPQHF.

The CDR3 coding sequence is TGTGCCAGCAATCTCGGGGGGGCAAACACCGGGGAGCTGTTTTTT. Its translation: CASNLGGANTGELFF. The gene calls are TRBV9 and TRBJ2-2; 8 positions agree with TRBD2. Per germline, CDR1 SGDLS and CDR2 YYNGEE. The length of the CDR3 is 15 residues. Trimming removed 6 bases from V and 2 bases from J; junction bases left unmatched: 6.

V is TRBV28 and J is TRBJ1-2, with 9 bases aligning to TRBD1. The V gene's germline CDR1 is MDHEN and CDR2 SYDVKM. The CDR3 is made up of 16 amino acids. J was trimmed by 3 bases and V by 3 bases; bases with no gene match: 8. The CDR3: CASSFQGTGWHYGYTF. The CDR3 DNA sequence: TGTGCCAGCAGTTTTCAAGGGACAGGGTGGCACTATGGCTACACCTTC.

This chain connects TRBV7-2 to TRBJ1-1; D not resolved. Germline V gene data show CDR1 as SGHTA and CDR2 as FQGNSA. The ends were cut back, 3 bases at V and 0 bases at J, with 8 bases in the middle. This CDR3 has 14 residues. This CDR3 is CASSLRGLNTEAFF. The CDR3 nucleotides are TGTGCCAGCAGCTTGAGAGGATTGAACACTGAAGCTTTCTTT.

The rearrangement uses TRBV7-6 and TRBJ2-7, with 9 nucleotides matching TRBD1. Germline V CDR1 and CDR2: SGHVS, FNYEAQ. The V and J ends lost 1 base and 3 bases, in that order; junction bases with no gene match: 7. The CDR3 contains 16 residues. The CDR3 protein is CASSLEGRDRVYEQYF. The CDR3 DNA reads TGTGCCAGCAGCTTAGAAGGGCGGGACAGGGTCTACGAGCAGTACTTC. The full variable domain, in which reference TRBV7-6 and TRBJ2-7 provide the parts outside the CDR3, is GAGVSQSPRYKVTKRGQDVALRCDPISGHVSLYWYRQALGQGPEFLTYFNYEAQQDKSGLPNDRFSAERPEGSISTLTIQRTEQRDSAMYRCASSLEGRDRVYEQYFGPGTRLTVT.

The chain carries TRBV5-4 and TRBJ2-5; 10 nucleotides align to TRBD2. The CDR3 has 15 residues. Germline CDR1 reads SGHNT; CDR2 reads YYREEE (reference sequence). The junction had 5 bases not matched to a gene; V was cut back by 4 bases and J by 2 bases. The CDR3 sequence: CASSKLAGLQETQYF. The DNA for the CDR3 is TGTGCCAGCAGCAAACTAGCGGGGCTTCAAGAGACCCAGTACTTC.

To note about this clone: An end of the junction does not agree with germline; a read error may underlie this. DNA of the CDR3: TGTGCCAGCAGCTTACAGGGTAATGTGCAGTTCTTC. Protein sequence: CASSLQGNVQFF. The gene calls are TRBV13 and TRBJ2-1; TRBD1 is a possible D gene (5 bases). CDR1 PRHDT and CDR2 FYEKMQ come from the germline V gene (reference sequence). This CDR3 has 12 residues. The entire variable domain, with the rest obtained from reference TRBV13 and TRBJ2-1, is as follows: AAGVIQSPRHLIKEKRETATLKCYPIPRHDTVYWYQQGPGQDPQFLISFYEKMQSDKGSIPDRFSAQQFSDYHSELNMSSLELGDSALYFCASSLQGNVQFFGPGTRLTVL.

This rearrangement joins TRBV5-4 to TRBJ1-1; 8 bases match TRBD1. The CDR3 consists of 15 residues. V was pared by 4 bases and J by 2 bases, with 7 bases of the junction left unmatched. The germline V gene encodes CDR1 SGHNT and CDR2 YYREEE (reference sequence). The CDR3 spells CASSTPGQVNTEAFF. CDR3 sequence (DNA): TGTGCCAGCAGCACTCCGGGACAGGTAAACACTGAAGCTTTCTTT.

This clone was detected only once. The J gene is TRBJ1-5, the V gene TRBV28; TRBD1 is a possible D gene (6 bases). Trimming removed 8 bases at V and 7 bases at J, with 18 bases between. The CDR3 loop spans 14 amino acids. Germline CDR1 reads MDHEN; CDR2 reads SYDVKM. The CDR3, as DNA: TGTGCCAGCTACCTTCGGGGGGCAGGACAGCCCCAGCATTTT. This encodes CASYLRGAGQPQHF.

The gene calls are TRBV7-2 and TRBJ1-5, with a weak D call TRBD1 (6 bases). Deletions cut 5 bases from V and 7 bases from J, with 15 bases between. Germline V lookup: CDR1 SGHTA, CDR2 FQGNSA. This CDR3 has 14 amino acids. CDR3 sequence (DNA): TGTGCCAGCAGCCTCCGGGAGGGGGGACAGCCCCAGCATTTT. Its protein is CASSLREGGQPQHF.

Only one count was recorded for this clone. This sequence joins TRBV28 and TRBJ2-4, with 8 nucleotides matching TRBD1. This CDR3 spans 15 amino acids. The germline V gene has CDR1 MDHEN and CDR2 SYDVKM. V was pared by 3 bases and J by 6 bases, with 7 bases of the junction left unmatched. This CDR3 is CASSFPGTGLNIQYF. The CDR3 nucleotides are TGTGCCAGCAGTTTCCCCGGGACAGGATTAAACATTCAGTACTTC.

J is TRBJ2-2 and V is TRBV19; 10 positions agree with TRBD1. The V gene end was trimmed by 5 bases and the J gene end by 6 bases; junction bases not matched to a gene: 3. CDR1 is LNHDA and CDR2 is SQIVND in the germline V gene (reference sequence). This CDR3 is 14 amino acids long. The CDR3 reads CASSGTGAAGELFF. For the CDR3, the DNA is TGTGCCAGTAGTGGGACAGGGGCGGCCGGGGAGCTGTTTTTT.

Here the CDR3 reads CAWSVGTGYVQPQHF. For the CDR3, the DNA is TGTGCCTGGAGTGTCGGTACAGGGTACGTTCAGCCCCAGCATTTT. This chain links TRBV30 with TRBJ1-5; TRBD1 is a possible D gene (6 bases). In germline, CDR1 is GTSNPN, CDR2 SVGIG (reference sequence). Trimming removed 0 bases from V and 6 bases from J, with 15 bases in between. This CDR3 comprises 15 residues.

This clone has more than one count but fewer than ten. This chain links TRBV5-6 with TRBJ1-1, with a tentative D call TRBD1 (5 bases). This CDR3 spans 14 amino acids. With 4 bases removed from V and 4 bases from J, the gap between germline ends came to 14 bases. Germline V gene data show CDR1 as SGHDT and CDR2 as YYEEEE. The CDR3 protein is CASSAPGRSTEAFF. CDR3 coding DNA: TGTGCCAGCAGCGCCCCAGGGCGGAGCACTGAAGCTTTCTTT.

The chain employs TRBV7-2 and TRBJ2-1; 7 positions agree with TRBD1. V dropped 6 bases and J dropped 9; count of bases not matched to a gene: 2. This CDR3 has 11 residues. Germline assignment: CDR1 SGHTA and CDR2 FQGNSA. The DNA for the CDR3 is TGTGCCAGCAGTTACAGGGGTGAGCAGTTCTTC. Protein sequence: CASSYRGEQFF.

The chain uses TRBV5-1 and TRBJ1-6; D is perhaps TRBD1 (5 bases). Per germline, CDR1 SGHRS and CDR2 YFSETQ. The CDR3 extends over 15 amino acids. V was cut by 7 bases and J by 3 bases, with 14 bases left in between. The CDR3 DNA reads as TGCGCCAGCTCGCCCGGGGGGATCTATAATTCACCCCTCCACTTT. It is translated as CASSPGGIYNSPLHF.

The chain combines TRBV5-1 with TRBJ1-5, with D possibly TRBD1 on 5 matching bases. V was clipped by 0 bases and J by 4 bases, with 11 bases between them. The germline V gene has CDR1 SGHRS and CDR2 YFSETQ. The CDR3 sequence is 15 residues long. CDR3 bases: TGCGCCAGCAGCTTGGACCCAGGGCGGAATCAGCCCCAGCATTTT. This translates into CASSLDPGRNQPQHF.

The V and J genes are TRBV27 and TRBJ1-1; 9 nucleotides align to TRBD1. CDR1 MNHEY and CDR2 SMNVEV come from the germline V gene (reference sequence). V dropped 3 bases and J dropped 3; count of bases not matched to a gene: 8. The CDR3 extends over 16 amino acids. The CDR3 region has the DNA TGTGCCAGCAGTTTGACCGGGACAGGGACCTACACTGAAGCTTTCTTT. This codes for CASSLTGTGTYTEAFF.

This sequence joins TRBV6-5 and TRBJ2-1, with TRBD2 matching over 12 bases. Trimming took 0 bases from V and 4 from J; bases not matched to a gene: 1. Germline CDR1 and CDR2: MNHEY and SVGAGI. The CDR3 loop spans 16 amino acids. In DNA form, the CDR3 reads TGTGCCAGCAGTTACTCCCTAGCGGGGGGGTACAATGAGCAGTTCTTC. Residues: CASSYSLAGGYNEQFF.

In nucleotides, the CDR3 is TGTGCCAGCAGCTTACTTCCGGGACAGGGAACTTCTAGCACAGATACGCAGTATTTT. It encodes CASSLLPGQGTSSTDTQYF. The chain employs TRBV7-8 and TRBJ2-3, with 9 bases aligning to TRBD1. V was pared by 2 bases and J by 0 bases, with 12 bases of the junction left unmatched. CDR1 and CDR2 (germline): SGHVS, FQNEAQ. The CDR3 contains 19 residues.

The genes are TRBV5-1 and TRBJ1-2; 9 nucleotides agree with TRBD1. The CDR3 consists of 16 residues. The V segment lost 5 bases and the J segment 2 bases; nucleotides outside the gene matches: 10. CDR1 and CDR2 (germline): SGHRS, YFSETQ. CDR3 in amino acids: CASRPGQGKGNYGYTF. The CDR3 DNA is TGCGCCAGCAGGCCGGGACAGGGTAAAGGGAACTATGGCTACACCTTC.

This clone was seen once. The genes are TRBV5-1 and TRBJ2-3, with 7 bases lining up with TRBD1. CDR3 length: 14 amino acids. Germline trimming cut 4 bases from V and 3 bases from J; bases unmatched to any gene: 5. CDR1 is SGHRS and CDR2 is YFSETQ in the germline V gene. CDR3 amino acids: CASSPGTATDTQYF. Written as DNA, the CDR3 is TGCGCCAGCAGCCCGGGGACAGCTACAGATACGCAGTATTTT.

J is TRBJ2-5 and V is TRBV5-6; tentative D call: TRBD2 (5 bases). The V gene's germline CDR1 is SGHDT and CDR2 YYEEEE. The germline V and J ends were trimmed by 4 bases and 5 bases, with 12 bases remaining between them. This CDR3 is built from 13 residues. CDR3 DNA: TGTGCCAGCAGCGTCGCTAGCCTGGAGACCCAGTACTTC. The encoded protein is CASSVASLETQYF.

The rearrangement uses TRBV5-1 and TRBJ2-2, with 9 bases that match TRBD2. There are 18 residues in the CDR3. Per the germline V gene, CDR1 is SGHRS and CDR2 is YFSETQ. With V trimmed by 0 bases and J by 6 bases, 12 bases remained unmatched. CDR3 in amino acids: CASSLARGAGGRPGELFF. CDR3 DNA: TGCGCCAGCAGCTTGGCCAGGGGAGCGGGGGGCCGTCCCGGGGAGCTGTTTTTT.

The rearrangement joins TRBV6-5 to TRBJ1-1, with TRBD1 identical over 7 bases. The germline V gene encodes CDR1 MNHEY and CDR2 SVGAGI. The CDR3 length is 15 residues. V lost 7 bases and J lost 2; bases outside the gene matches: 10. CDR3 DNA sequence: TGTGCCAGCATCCCCCAGGGGGGCGTTAACACTGAAGCTTTCTTT. Translation: CASIPQGGVNTEAFF.

The rearrangement links TRBV28 to TRBJ1-2; D is ambiguous. V was trimmed by 4 bases and J by 0 bases, leaving 12 bases between them. The CDR3 runs 15 residues. The germline gives CDR1 MDHEN, CDR2 SYDVKM. CDR3 coding DNA: TGTGCCAGCAGTTCGGTCGGAGAAGCTAACTATGGCTACACCTTC. Amino acid sequence: CASSSVGEANYGYTF.

V usage is TRBV28 and J usage is TRBJ2-7; TRBD2 is a possible D gene (5 bases). This CDR3 region has 14 residues. Trimming cost V 6 bases and J 0 bases, with 12 bases left between them. The germline V gene encodes CDR1 MDHEN and CDR2 SYDVKM. In DNA form, the CDR3 reads TGTGCCAGCAGCCCGACGGGAAGCTCCTACGAGCAGTACTTC. It codes for CASSPTGSSYEQYF.

The chain couples TRBV30 to TRBJ2-5; maybe TRBD2 (5 bases). V was shortened by 0 bases and J by 4 bases, with 18 bases between the two germline ends. Germline V gene sequence: CDR1 GTSNPN, CDR2 SVGIG (reference sequence). The CDR3 contains 16 residues. The CDR3 sequence is CAWSVPLAPGVETQYF. The CDR3, as DNA: TGTGCCTGGAGTGTACCCCTAGCCCCGGGTGTAGAGACCCAGTACTTC. Based on the CDR3 plus reference TRBV30 and TRBJ2-5, the full variable domain is SQTIHQWPATLVQPVGSPLSLECTVEGTSNPNLYWYRQAAGRGLQLLFYSVGIGQISSEVPQNLSASRPQDRQFILSSKKLLLSDSGFYLCAWSVPLAPGVETQYFGPGTRLLVL.

In this sample, this clone turned up once. DNA of the CDR3: TGTGCCAGCAGTACAGGGGATGGAAACACCATATATTTT. Encoded protein: CASSTGDGNTIYF. V gene TRBV6-5 combines with J gene TRBJ1-3, with 7 positions matching TRBD1. CDR3 length: 13 residues. V lost 5 bases, J lost 3 bases, and 1 base stayed unmatched. Per the germline V gene, CDR1 is MNHEY and CDR2 is SVGAGI.

This chain joins TRBV2 and TRBJ1-5, with D possibly being TRBD1 (5 bases). This CDR3 comprises 13 residues. The germline CDR1 and CDR2 sequences are SNHLY and FYNNEI. V shed 8 bases and J shed 4 bases, with 12 bases lying between them. CDR3 residues: CASSRDSNQPQHF. The DNA for the CDR3 is TGTGCCAGCTCTCGGGACTCTAATCAGCCCCAGCATTTT.

The V call is TRBV10-3, the J call TRBJ1-5; 7 bases agree with TRBD1. J was trimmed by 4 bases and V by 2 bases; bases with no gene match: 5. Germline lookup yields CDR1 ENHRY and CDR2 SYGVKD. The CDR3 contains 15 residues. CDR3 DNA sequence: TGTGCCATCAGTGAGGAACAGGGGACGAATCAGCCCCAGCATTTT. Its protein is CAISEEQGTNQPQHF.

The chain carries TRBV28 and TRBJ1-2; D perhaps matches TRBD1 (6 bases). This CDR3 is built from 13 residues. Germline CDR1 is MDHEN and CDR2 is SYDVKM. V shed 2 bases and J shed 11 bases, with 15 bases lying between them. The CDR3, as DNA: TGTGCCAGCAGTTTAGAGTGGGCAGGGGAGTACACCTTC. This codes for CASSLEWAGEYTF.